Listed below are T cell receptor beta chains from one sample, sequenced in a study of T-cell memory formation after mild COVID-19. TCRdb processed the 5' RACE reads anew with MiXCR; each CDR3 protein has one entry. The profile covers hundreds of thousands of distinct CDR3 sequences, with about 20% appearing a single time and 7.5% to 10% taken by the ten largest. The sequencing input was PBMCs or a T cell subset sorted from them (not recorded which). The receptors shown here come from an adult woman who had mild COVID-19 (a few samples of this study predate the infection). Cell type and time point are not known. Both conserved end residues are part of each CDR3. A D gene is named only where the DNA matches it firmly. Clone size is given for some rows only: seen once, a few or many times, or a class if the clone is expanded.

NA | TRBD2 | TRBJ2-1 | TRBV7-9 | TGTGCCAGCAGCGCTAGCGGGAGGCCCTCGAATGAGCAGTTCTTC | CASSASGRPSNEQFF
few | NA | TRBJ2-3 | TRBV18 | TGTGCCAGCTCACCAGATGGGGGGCAGGGCACAGATACGCAGTATTTT | CASSPDGGQGTDTQYF
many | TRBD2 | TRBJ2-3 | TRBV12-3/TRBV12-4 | TGTGCCAGCAGTAATAGCGGGAGGGAGGATACGCAGTATTTT | CASSNSGREDTQYF
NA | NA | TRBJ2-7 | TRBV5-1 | TGCGCCAGCAGCGCCGGGGGCGGGGGAGTCTCCTACGAGCAGTACTTC | CASSAGGGGVSYEQYF
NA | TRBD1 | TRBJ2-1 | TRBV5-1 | TGCGCCAGCAGCTTGGCCGACAGGGGATTCTACAATGAGCAGTTCTTC | CASSLADRGFYNEQFF
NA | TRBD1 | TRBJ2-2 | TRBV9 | TGTGCCAGCAGCGGTGGGACAGCCTACACCGGGGAGCTGTTTTTT | CASSGGTAYTGELFF
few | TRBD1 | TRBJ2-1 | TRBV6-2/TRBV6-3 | TGTGCCAGCAGTACAGGGGGCGCAGGCAATGAGCAGTTCTTC | CASSTGGAGNEQFF
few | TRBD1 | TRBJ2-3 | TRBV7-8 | TGTGCCAGCACCCAGCCCGGGACAGGGATAGCAGATACGCAGTATTTT | CASTQPGTGIADTQYF
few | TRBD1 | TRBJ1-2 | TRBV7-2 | TGTGCCAGCAGCTTAGCGGCAGGGGGCACCTATGGCTACACCTTC | CASSLAAGGTYGYTF
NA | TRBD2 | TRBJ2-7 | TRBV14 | TGTGCCAGCAGCCAGATGACTAGCGGCTACGAGCAGTACTTC | CASSQMTSGYEQYF
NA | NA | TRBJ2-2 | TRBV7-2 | TGTGCCAGCAGGGACTACGCGAACACCGGGGAGCTGTTTTTT | CASRDYANTGELFF
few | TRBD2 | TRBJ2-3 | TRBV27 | TGTGCCAGCAGTTTAGGGGTAGCGGGAGTCTCAGATACGCAGTATTTT | CASSLGVAGVSDTQYF
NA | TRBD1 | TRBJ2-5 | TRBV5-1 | TGCGCCAGCAGCGCGACAGGGAGTTTGTTGGAGACCCAGTACTTC | CASSATGSLLETQYF
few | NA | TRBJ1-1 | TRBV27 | TGTGCCAGCAGTCCCGGGACCGTGTTAACAGAAGCTTTCTTT | CASSPGTVLTEAFF
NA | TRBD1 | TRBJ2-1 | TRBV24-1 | TGTGCCACCAGTGATCCCGGACAGGGGGGATTCTACAATGAGCAGTTCTTC | CATSDPGQGGFYNEQFF
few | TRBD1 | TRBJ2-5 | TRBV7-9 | TGTGCCAGCAGCATACAGGGGAGCCAAGAGACCCAGTACTTC | CASSIQGSQETQYF
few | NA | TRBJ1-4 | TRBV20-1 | TGCAGTGCTAGAGGTGAAGGGGGACGAGAAAAACTGTTTTTT | CSARGEGGREKLFF
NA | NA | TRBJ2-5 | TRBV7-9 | TGTGCCAGCAGCTTAGGAGAATTCAAAGAGACCCAGTACTTC | CASSLGEFKETQYF
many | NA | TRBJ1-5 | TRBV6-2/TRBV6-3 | TGTGCCAGCAGTTACTCAGGGGATCAGCCCCAGCATTTT | CASSYSGDQPQHF
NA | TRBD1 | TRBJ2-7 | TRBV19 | TGTGCCAGTCACAACGGACAGGGCTACGAGCAGTACTTC | CASHNGQGYEQYF
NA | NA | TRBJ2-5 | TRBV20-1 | TGCAGTGCTAGACCTTACTTAGGTATTGGAACTCAAGAGACCCAGTACTTC | CSARPYLGIGTQETQYF
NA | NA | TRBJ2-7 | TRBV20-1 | TGCAGTGCTAGAGATTGGGGGGTAGGCGGAGCCTACGAGCAGTACTTC | CSARDWGVGGAYEQYF
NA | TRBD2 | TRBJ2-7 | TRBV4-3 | TGCGCCAGCAGCCAAGAAGCCGCCGGGAGGGGCTACGAGCAGTACTTC | CASSQEAAGRGYEQYF
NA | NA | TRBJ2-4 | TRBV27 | TGTGCCAGCAGACTTCGAGGCCTGGAAAACATTCAGTACTTC | CASRLRGLENIQYF
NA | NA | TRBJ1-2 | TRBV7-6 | TGTGCCAGCAGCCCTCTAGAGTACTATGGCTACACCTTC | CASSPLEYYGYTF
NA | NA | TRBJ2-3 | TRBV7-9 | TGTGCCAGCAGCTCCGTGGGGGAAGGCACAGATACGCAGTATTTT | CASSSVGEGTDTQYF
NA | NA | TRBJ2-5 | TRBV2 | TGTGCCAGCAGTGGGACAGTAACATCATACCAAGAGACCCAGTACTTC | CASSGTVTSYQETQYF
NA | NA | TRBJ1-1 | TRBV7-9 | TGTGCCAGCAGCTTAGTCTACACAGAAGCTTTCTTT | CASSLVYTEAFF
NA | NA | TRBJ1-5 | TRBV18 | TGTGCCAGCTCCGAGACCCGTAGCAATCAGCCCCAGCATTTT | CASSETRSNQPQHF
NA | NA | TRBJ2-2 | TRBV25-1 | TGTGCCAGCAGCGTCGCTGAGGCAACCCTAACCGGGGAGCTGTTTTTT | CASSVAEATLTGELFF
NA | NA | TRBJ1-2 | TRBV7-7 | TGTGCTAGCAGCTTAGCGGCCCTTAACTATGGCTACACCTTC | CASSLAALNYGYTF
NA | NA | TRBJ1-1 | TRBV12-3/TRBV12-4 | TGTGCCAGCAGTTTACAGGGACACCCAACGAACACTGAAGCTTTCTTT | CASSLQGHPTNTEAFF
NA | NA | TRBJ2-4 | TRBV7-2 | TGTGCCAGCAGCTTAGGTTTGGGGGAATCCAAAAACATTCAGTACTTC | CASSLGLGESKNIQYF
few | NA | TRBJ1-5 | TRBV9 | TGTGCCAGCAGCGCCCCCGCCAAGGGGAGCAATCAGCCCCAGCATTTT | CASSAPAKGSNQPQHF
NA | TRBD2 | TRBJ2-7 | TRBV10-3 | TGTGCCATCAGTGCTACCGGGACTACGATCTTC | CAISATGTTIF
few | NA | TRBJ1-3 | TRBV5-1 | TGCGCCAGCAGGGGGGACGTCTCTGGAAACACCATATATTTT | CASRGDVSGNTIYF
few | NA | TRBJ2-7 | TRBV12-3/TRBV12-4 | TGTGCCAGCAGTTTAGCGGCAGTAGCCGAGCAGTACTTC | CASSLAAVAEQYF
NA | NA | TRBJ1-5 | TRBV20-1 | TGCAGTGCTAGTGGGGGGAGCAACAATCAGCCCCAGCATTTT | CSASGGSNNQPQHF
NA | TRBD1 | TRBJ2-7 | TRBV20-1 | TGCAGTGCCCAGGTACCGGGACAGGGATTTCGCGAGCAGTACTTC | CSAQVPGQGFREQYF
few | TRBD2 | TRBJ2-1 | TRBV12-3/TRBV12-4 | TGTGCCAGCAGGGAGGGAGGGAAGCAGTTCTTC | CASREGGKQFF
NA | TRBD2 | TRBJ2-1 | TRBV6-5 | TGTGCCAGCAGTTACCCAAGGACTAGCGGGAGAGTAGGGAATGAGCAGTTCTTC | CASSYPRTSGRVGNEQFF
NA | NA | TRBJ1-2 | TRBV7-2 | TGTGCCAGCAGCTTTGAATTTGGCTACACCTTC | CASSFEFGYTF
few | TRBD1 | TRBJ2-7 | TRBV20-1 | TGCAGTGCTGGACAGGGGAACTACGAGCAGTACTTC | CSAGQGNYEQYF
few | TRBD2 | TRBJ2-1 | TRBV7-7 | TGTGCTAGCAGCTTGAGCGGGAGTTCCAATGAGCAGTTCTTC | CASSLSGSSNEQFF
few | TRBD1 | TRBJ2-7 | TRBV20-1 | TGCAGTGCTAGAGCCCGGGACAGGAGCTCCTACGAGCAGTACTTC | CSARARDRSSYEQYF
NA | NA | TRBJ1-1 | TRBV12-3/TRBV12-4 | TGTGCCAGCAGTGGGGCCCCTCTCGTGAACACTGAAGATTTCTTT | CASSGAPLVNTEDFF